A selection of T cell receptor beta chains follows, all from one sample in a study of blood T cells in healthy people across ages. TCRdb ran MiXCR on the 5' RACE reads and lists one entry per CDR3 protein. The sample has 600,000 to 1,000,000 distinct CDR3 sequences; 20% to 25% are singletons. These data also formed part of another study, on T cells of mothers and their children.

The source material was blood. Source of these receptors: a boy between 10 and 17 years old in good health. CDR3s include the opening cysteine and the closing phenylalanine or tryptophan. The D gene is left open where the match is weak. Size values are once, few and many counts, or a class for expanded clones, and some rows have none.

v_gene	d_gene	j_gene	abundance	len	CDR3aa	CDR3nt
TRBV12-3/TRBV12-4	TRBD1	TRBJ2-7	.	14	CASSSTGGTYEQYF	TGTGCCAGCAGTTCTACAGGGGGGACCTACGAGCAGTACTTC
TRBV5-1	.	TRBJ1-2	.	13	CASSFDNLYRYTF	TGCGCCAGCAGCTTCGACAACCTCTATCGCTACACCTTC
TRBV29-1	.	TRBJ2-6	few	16	CSVEDWDPTGANVLTF	TGCAGCGTTGAAGATTGGGACCCAACCGGGGCCAACGTCCTGACTTTC
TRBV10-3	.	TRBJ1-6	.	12	CAIGRANSPLHF	TGTGCCATCGGCAGGGCAAATTCACCCCTCCACTTT
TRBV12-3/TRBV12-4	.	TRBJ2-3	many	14	CASGLGGNTDTQYF	TGTGCCAGCGGATTGGGCGGGAACACAGATACGCAGTATTTT
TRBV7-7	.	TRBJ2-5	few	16	CASSLVGGGPQETQYF	TGTGCTAGCAGCTTAGTTGGTGGGGGGCCTCAAGAGACCCAGTACTTC
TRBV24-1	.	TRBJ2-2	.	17	CATSDPPSGVDTGELFF	TGTGCCACCAGTGATCCCCCCTCAGGGGTTGACACCGGGGAGCTGTTTTTT
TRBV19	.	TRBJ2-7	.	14	CASSMAWGNYEQYF	TGTGCCAGTAGTATGGCGTGGGGGAACTACGAGCAGTACTTC
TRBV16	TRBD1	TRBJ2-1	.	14	CASSQWGQYNEQFF	TGTGCCAGCAGCCAGTGGGGACAGTACAATGAGCAGTTCTTC
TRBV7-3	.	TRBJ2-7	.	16	CASSSPTDGGLHEQYF	TGTGCCAGCAGCTCACCTACTGACGGAGGACTCCACGAGCAGTACTTC
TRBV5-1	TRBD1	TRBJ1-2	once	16	CASRVSWGQFNYGYTF	TGCGCCAGCCGCGTTTCCTGGGGACAGTTTAACTATGGCTACACCTTC
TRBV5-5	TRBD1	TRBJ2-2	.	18	CASSLHPPTGGKSGELFF	TGTGCCAGCAGCTTGCACCCCCCGACAGGGGGGAAATCGGGGGAGCTGTTTTTT
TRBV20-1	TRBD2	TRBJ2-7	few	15	CSARDLAGERYEQYF	TGCAGTGCTAGAGATCTAGCGGGGGAGAGGTACGAGCAGTACTTC
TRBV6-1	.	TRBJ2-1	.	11	CASGAYNEQFF	TGTGCCTCCGGGGCCTACAATGAGCAGTTCTTC
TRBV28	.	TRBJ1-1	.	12	CASREIETEAFF	TGTGCCAGCCGGGAGATTGAGACTGAAGCTTTCTTT
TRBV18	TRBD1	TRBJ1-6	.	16	CASSRPTGVPPTDLHF	TGTGCCAGCTCACGGCCGACAGGGGTTCCCCCGACGGACCTCCACTTT
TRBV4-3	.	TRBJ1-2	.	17	CASRAEGGAQPAYGYTF	TGCGCCAGCAGGGCAGAGGGAGGGGCCCAGCCAGCCTATGGCTACACCTTC
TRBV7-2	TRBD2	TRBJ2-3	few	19	CASSYRVGGTSGSTDTQYF	TGTGCCAGCAGCTACCGTGTTGGGGGGACTAGCGGCAGCACAGATACGCAGTATTTT
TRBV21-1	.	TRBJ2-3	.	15	CASSLPGLAKDTQYF	TGTGCCAGCAGCCTACCGGGACTAGCGAAAGATACGCAGTATTTT
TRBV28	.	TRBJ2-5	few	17	CASSLGRTGLPWEVQYF	TGTGCCAGCAGTTTGGGGAGGACAGGACTACCGTGGGAGGTCCAGTACTTC
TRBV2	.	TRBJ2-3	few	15	CASIPLAKGTDTQYF	TGTGCCAGCATTCCACTAGCAAAGGGCACAGATACGCAGTATTTT
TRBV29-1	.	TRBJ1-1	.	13	CSVVRVMNTEAFF	TGCAGCGTCGTCAGGGTCATGAACACTGAAGCTTTCTTT
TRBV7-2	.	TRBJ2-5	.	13	CASRRGSGETQYF	TGTGCCAGCAGGAGGGGAAGCGGGGAGACCCAGTACTTC
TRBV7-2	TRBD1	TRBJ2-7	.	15	CASSSFRDRDYEQYF	TGTGCCAGCAGCTCCTTCCGGGACAGGGACTACGAGCAGTACTTC
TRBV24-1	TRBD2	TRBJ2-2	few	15	CATSLTSGGAGELFF	TGTGCCACCAGCCTCACTAGCGGGGGGGCCGGGGAGCTGTTTTTT
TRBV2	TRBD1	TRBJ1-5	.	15	CASSEMGQRNQPQHF	TGTGCCAGCAGTGAAATGGGACAGAGAAATCAGCCCCAGCATTTT
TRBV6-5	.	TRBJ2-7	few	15	CASSYSTRFPYEQYF	TGTGCCAGCAGTTACTCGACCAGGTTCCCCTACGAGCAGTACTTC
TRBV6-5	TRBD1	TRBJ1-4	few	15	CASTWTGVTNEKLFF	TGTGCCAGCACTTGGACAGGAGTAACTAATGAAAAACTGTTTTTT
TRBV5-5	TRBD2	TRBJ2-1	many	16	CASSPLVAGGSNEQFF	TGTGCCAGCAGCCCCTTGGTAGCGGGGGGGTCCAATGAGCAGTTCTTC
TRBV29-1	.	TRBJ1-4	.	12	CSVYRDSEKLFF	TGCAGCGTTTATAGGGATTCTGAAAAACTGTTTTTT
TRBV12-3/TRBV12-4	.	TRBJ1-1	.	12	CASSAPNTEAFF	TGTGCCAGCAGTGCCCCGAACACTGAAGCTTTCTTT
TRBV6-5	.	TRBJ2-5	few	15	CASSYSSSASYGQYF	TGTGCCAGCAGTTACTCGTCTAGTGCCTCCTACGGGCAGTACTTC
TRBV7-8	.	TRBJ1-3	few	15	CASSLLGASGNTIYF	TGTGCCAGCAGCTTACTGGGGGCCTCTGGAAACACCATATATTTT
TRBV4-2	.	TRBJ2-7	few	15	CASSQRDGGSYEQYF	TGTGCCAGCAGCCAACGGGACGGTGGCTCCTACGAGCAGTACTTC
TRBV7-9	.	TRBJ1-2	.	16	CASSPLRSLFPGGYTF	TGTGCCAGCAGCCCCCTTCGATCCCTTTTTCCAGGAGGCTACACCTTC
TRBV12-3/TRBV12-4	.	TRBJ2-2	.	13	CASGDSNTGELFF	TGTGCCAGCGGGGACTCGAACACCGGGGAGCTGTTTTTT
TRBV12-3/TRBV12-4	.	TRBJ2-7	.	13	CASSTRGSYEQYF	TGTGCCAGCAGTACTAGGGGCTCCTACGAGCAGTACTTC
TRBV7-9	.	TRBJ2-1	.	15	CASSPLGPTYNEQFF	TGTGCCAGCAGCCCACTAGGACCCACCTACAATGAGCAGTTCTTC
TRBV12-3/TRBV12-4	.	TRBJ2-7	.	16	CASSPTLSGYSYEQYF	TGTGCCAGCAGTCCGACACTTTCTGGCTACTCCTACGAGCAGTACTTC
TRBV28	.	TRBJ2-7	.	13	CASRFRGSYEQYF	TGTGCCAGCAGGTTTAGGGGAAGCTACGAGCAGTACTTC
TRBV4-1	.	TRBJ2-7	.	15	CASSPRGGGVNEQYF	TGCGCCAGCAGCCCCCGGGGAGGGGGAGTAAACGAGCAGTACTTC